Listed below are T cell receptor beta chains from one sample, sequenced in a study of graft-versus-host responses after intestinal transplantation. These TCRs' antigens remain unknown. TCRdb's copy holds only in-frame clones and misses some; the assay was immunoSEQ multiplex PCR. Of about 71,000 clones in the sample, about nine tenths are singletons; the top ten hold approximately 1.2%. The input for sequencing was unstimulated CD8+ T cells sorted from spleen or lymph node cells, taken before intestinal transplant. These receptors were obtained from a human donor who received an intestinal transplant. CDR3s include the opening cysteine and the closing phenylalanine or tryptophan. The order of the fields is CDR3 protein, CDR3 DNA, clone size, V gene, D gene, J gene. D genes are given only for firm matches. For some rows the clone size is stated as once, few or many, or as a class when expanded; others skip it.

CDR3: CASFISGYEQYF; DNA: TGTGCCAGCTTTATTTCGGGGTACGAGCAGTACTTC; size: -; V: TRBV7-3; D: -; J: TRBJ2-7
CDR3: CATSRERGGRDTQYF; DNA: TGTGCCACCAGCAGGGAGCGGGGGGGGCGGGATACGCAGTATTTT; size: -; V: TRBV15; D: TRBD2; J: TRBJ2-3
CDR3: CASSQVEVGQPQHF; DNA: TGCGCCAGCAGCCAAGTGGAGGTAGGTCAGCCCCAGCATTTT; size: -; V: TRBV4-1; D: -; J: TRBJ1-5
CDR3: CASSIGRQGNTEAFF; DNA: TGTGCCAGTAGTATAGGGCGGCAGGGGAACACTGAAGCTTTCTTT; size: -; V: TRBV19; D: -; J: TRBJ1-1
CDR3: CASSPVRGETQYF; DNA: TGCGCCAGCAGCCCCGTAAGGGGGGAGACCCAGTACTTC; size: -; V: TRBV4-1; D: -; J: TRBJ2-5
CDR3: CASSAGDSSYEQYF; DNA: TGTGCCAGCAGTGCGGGGGACAGTAGCTACGAGCAGTACTTC; size: -; V: TRBV6-1; D: -; J: TRBJ2-7
CDR3: CASSSETSGGETQYF; DNA: TGTGCCAGCAGCTCCGAGACTAGCGGGGGGGAGACCCAGTACTTC; size: -; V: TRBV9; D: TRBD2; J: TRBJ2-5
CDR3: CASSRGTDANYGYTF; DNA: TGTGCCAGCAGCCGCGGGACAGATGCTAACTATGGCTACACCTTC; size: -; V: TRBV5-4; D: TRBD1; J: TRBJ1-2
CDR3: CASSPGQGGTEAFF; DNA: TGCGCCAGCAGCCCCGGGCAGGGAGGCACTGAAGCTTTCTTT; size: -; V: TRBV4-1; D: -; J: TRBJ1-1
CDR3: CASSYTPDRVHEQYF; DNA: TGTGCCAGCAGTTACACCCCAGACAGGGTCCACGAGCAGTACTTC; size: few; V: TRBV6-5; D: TRBD1; J: TRBJ2-7
CDR3: CASSLNRGGSYNSPLHF; DNA: TGTGCCAGCAGCTTAAACAGGGGGGGGTCCTATAATTCACCCCTCCACTTT; size: -; V: TRBV11-2; D: TRBD1; J: TRBJ1-6
CDR3: CASRPGQSSYNEQFF; DNA: TGTGCCAGCAGACCAGGACAGAGCTCCTACAATGAGCAGTTCTTC; size: -; V: TRBV6-5; D: -; J: TRBJ2-1
CDR3: CASSPPQGRDTQYF; DNA: TGCGCCAGCAGCCCCCCCCAGGGGAGAGATACGCAGTATTTT; size: -; V: TRBV4-1; D: -; J: TRBJ2-3
CDR3: CASSGDRGGYGYTF; DNA: TGTGCCAGCAGCGGGGACAGGGGGGGCTATGGCTACACCTTC; size: -; V: TRBV9; D: TRBD1; J: TRBJ1-2
CDR3: CASSDRASYEQYF; DNA: TGTGCCAGCAGTGACAGGGCCTCCTACGAGCAGTACTTC; size: -; V: TRBV2; D: -; J: TRBJ2-7
CDR3: CASSLEVRASEQYF; DNA: TGCGCCAGCAGCTTGGAGGTCAGGGCGAGCGAGCAGTACTTC; size: -; V: TRBV5-1; D: -; J: TRBJ2-7
CDR3: CASWGGAEQYF; DNA: TGTGCCAGCTGGGGGGGGGCCGAGCAGTACTTC; size: -; V: TRBV27; D: -; J: TRBJ2-7
CDR3: CASSLAPVSEAFF; DNA: TGTGCCAGCAGCTTGGCCCCCGTTTCTGAAGCTTTCTTT; size: once; V: TRBV5-6; D: -; J: TRBJ1-1
CDR3: CASSPPYGDADYEQYF; DNA: TGTGCCAGCTCACCACCGTACGGTGATGCTGACTACGAGCAGTACTTC; size: -; V: TRBV18; D: -; J: TRBJ2-7
CDR3: CASSSGVSYEQYF; DNA: TGTGCCAGCAGTAGCGGGGTCTCCTACGAGCAGTACTTC; size: once; V: TRBV7-3; D: TRBD2; J: TRBJ2-7
CDR3: CASHPGATKETQYF; DNA: TGTGCCAGCCATCCGGGAGCGACCAAAGAGACCCAGTACTTC; size: -; V: TRBV10-3; D: -; J: TRBJ2-5
CDR3: CASSPTPAGLTDTQYF; DNA: TGTGCCAGCAGCCCTACCCCAGCGGGGCTCACAGATACGCAGTATTTT; size: -; V: TRBV11-2; D: TRBD2; J: TRBJ2-3
CDR3: CASSPEATTNEKLFF; DNA: TGTGCCAGCAGCCCCGAAGCAACAACTAATGAAAAACTGTTTTTT; size: -; V: TRBV9; D: -; J: TRBJ1-4
CDR3: CASSAGQVGPFSGNTIYF; DNA: TGTGCCAGCAGCGCGGGACAGGTCGGGCCCTTCTCTGGAAACACCATATATTTT; size: once; V: TRBV13; D: TRBD1; J: TRBJ1-3
CDR3: CASSLLGGGNEAFF; DNA: TGCGCCAGCAGCCTTCTGGGGGGGGGCAATGAAGCTTTCTTT; size: -; V: TRBV5-1; D: -; J: TRBJ1-1
CDR3: CASSYGQVPTEQYF; DNA: TGTGCCAGCAGTTACGGACAGGTTCCGACCGAGCAGTACTTC; size: -; V: TRBV6-5; D: TRBD1; J: TRBJ2-7
CDR3: CASSVAHSGGATGELFF; DNA: TGTGCCAGCAGCGTAGCCCATAGCGGGGGGGCCACCGGGGAGCTGTTTTTT; size: -; V: TRBV9; D: TRBD2; J: TRBJ2-2
CDR3: CASTKYQGLNTEAFF; DNA: TGTGCCAGCACCAAGTACCAGGGATTGAACACTGAAGCTTTCTTT; size: -; V: TRBV27; D: -; J: TRBJ1-1
CDR3: CASSIGVGTSGGINTGELFF; DNA: TGTGCCAGTAGTATTGGAGTGGGGACTAGCGGGGGGATCAACACCGGGGAGCTGTTTTTT; size: -; V: TRBV19; D: TRBD2; J: TRBJ2-2
CDR3: CATSRDLGGDTQYF; DNA: TGTGCCACCAGCAGAGATTTGGGGGGGGATACGCAGTATTTT; size: -; V: TRBV15; D: TRBD2; J: TRBJ2-3
CDR3: CASSEAPGYNTEAFF; DNA: TGTGCCAGCAGTGAAGCCCCGGGGTATAACACTGAAGCTTTCTTT; size: -; V: TRBV6-1; D: -; J: TRBJ1-1
CDR3: CASSLYSLPDRNSNQPQHF; DNA: TGTGCCAGCAGCTTATATTCCCTGCCGGACAGGAATAGCAATCAGCCCCAGCATTTT; size: -; V: TRBV11-2; D: TRBD1; J: TRBJ1-5
CDR3: CASRLAYNEQFF; DNA: TGTGCCAGCAGATTAGCTTACAATGAGCAGTTCTTC; size: -; V: TRBV6-1; D: -; J: TRBJ2-1
CDR3: CASSMTDRAYEQYF; DNA: TGTGCCAGTAGTATGACCGACAGGGCCTACGAGCAGTACTTC; size: -; V: TRBV19; D: TRBD1; J: TRBJ2-7
CDR3: CASSGPQGVDEQYF; DNA: TGTGCCAGCAGCGGACCACAGGGGGTCGACGAGCAGTACTTC; size: few; V: TRBV13; D: TRBD1; J: TRBJ2-7
CDR3: CASSLDRVGNTIYF; DNA: TGTGCCAGCAGCCTTGACAGGGTAGGAAACACCATATATTTT; size: -; V: TRBV7-8; D: TRBD1; J: TRBJ1-3
CDR3: CASWGLAPSYNEQFF; DNA: TGTGCCAGCTGGGGACTAGCCCCCTCCTACAATGAGCAGTTCTTC; size: -; V: TRBV6-1; D: TRBD2; J: TRBJ2-1
CDR3: CASRGDRGGGYTF; DNA: TGTGCCAGCAGGGGGGACAGGGGCGGTGGCTACACCTTC; size: -; V: TRBV27; D: TRBD1; J: TRBJ1-2
CDR3: CASSLGPDSSNQPQHF; DNA: TGTGCCAGCAGCTTGGGCCCGGACAGTAGCAATCAGCCCCAGCATTTT; size: -; V: TRBV5-4; D: -; J: TRBJ1-5
CDR3: CASSSPGQGSYEQYF; DNA: TGTGCCAGCAGCTCACCGGGACAGGGGTCCTACGAGCAGTACTTC; size: once; V: TRBV5-6; D: TRBD1; J: TRBJ2-7
CDR3: CASSLWAGQNYGYTF; DNA: TGTGCCAGCAGCTTATGGGCAGGGCAAAACTATGGCTACACCTTC; size: -; V: TRBV7-8; D: -; J: TRBJ1-2
CDR3: CASSIGGSVSSYNEQFF; DNA: TGTGCCAGTAGTATAGGGGGTAGCGTTAGCTCCTACAATGAGCAGTTCTTC; size: -; V: TRBV19; D: -; J: TRBJ2-1
CDR3: CASSPSGTGAQNTEAFF; DNA: TGTGCCAGCAGCCCCTCCGGGACAGGGGCCCAGAACACTGAAGCTTTCTTT; size: -; V: TRBV7-8; D: TRBD1; J: TRBJ1-1
CDR3: CATSLTTENYGYTF; DNA: TGTGCCACCAGCCTGACGACAGAAAACTATGGCTACACCTTC; size: -; V: TRBV15; D: -; J: TRBJ1-2
CDR3: CASSDRTGLLPEAFF; DNA: TGTGCCAGCAGCGACCGGACAGGCCTTTTACCTGAAGCTTTCTTT; size: -; V: TRBV11-2; D: TRBD1; J: TRBJ1-1
CDR3: CASSAGTASYEQYF; DNA: TGCGCCAGCAGTGCGGGAACAGCTTCGTACGAGCAGTACTTC; size: -; V: TRBV10-2; D: -; J: TRBJ2-7
CDR3: CASQEEGGLGYTF; DNA: TGTGCCAGCCAGGAGGAGGGGGGGCTCGGCTACACCTTC; size: -; V: TRBV10-3; D: -; J: TRBJ1-2
CDR3: CASSEFSAASTNEKLFF; DNA: TGTGCCAGCAGTGAATTCTCCGCGGCATCAACTAATGAAAAACTGTTTTTT; size: -; V: TRBV25-1; D: -; J: TRBJ1-4
CDR3: CASSLEHPPVNYGYTF; DNA: TGTGCCAGCAGCTTGGAGCACCCACCCGTCAACTATGGCTACACCTTC; size: -; V: TRBV5-4; D: -; J: TRBJ1-2